This TCR beta chain was captured in a study of cytomegalovirus exposure and HLA in healthy donors. Background on the study: It was reported in a later analysis that the same platform had been used for the approximately 110 validation repertoires as for the approximately 700 first-cohort repertoires. The study's findings and limits: It was approximately 170 TCR beta chains that were listed as cytomegalovirus-associated.

The V gene's germline CDR1 is MNHNY and CDR2 SVGAGI (reference sequence). V was cut by 6 bases and J by 4 bases, with 18 bases left in between. The CDR3 has 15 residues. Produced via immunoSEQ multiplex PCR; TCRdb's table is partial and in-frame only. The sample shows about 120,000 clones, roughly 95% of them seen only once. On this clone: Its antigen is undetermined.

V usage is TRBV6-6 and J usage is TRBJ1-1; tentatively, D is TRBD1 (6 bases). The TCR originated in a man between 18 and 29 years old in good health and CMV-seronegative. Sequenced material: PBMCs. CDR3 protein: CASSPEAGVVTEAFF. CDR3 DNA sequence: TGTGCCAGCAGCCCCGAGGCAGGGGTGGTCACTGAAGCTTTCTTT.